These 24 T cell receptor beta chains share one sample of origin, sequenced in a study of shared clonotypes between healthy human individuals. The table came from immunoSEQ multiplex PCR; TCRdb's copy has only in-frame clones and leaves some out. Found here are 950,000 to 1,100,000 clones, under 80% of them singletons; the top ten hold 1.2% to 1.5%. The sequencing sample was made of memory CD4+ T cells sorted from blood. Noted subset: CD45RA-negative fraction. Every receptor here comes from a man aged 18 to 35 in good health.

This clone appeared a few times. The chain has TRBV11-3 and TRBJ1-6; no firm D call. From germline, CDR1 is SGHNT and CDR2 YENEEA. With 4 bases removed from V and 7 bases from J, the gap between germline ends came to 11 bases. The CDR3 is 14 amino acids. Here the CDR3 reads CASSSRTGNSPLHF. CDR3 DNA sequence: TGTGCCAGCAGCTCCCGGACGGGGAATTCACCCCTCCACTTT.

CDR3 nucleotides: TGCGCCAGCAGCCAAGGTCCTACGGGGGGACTCTACAATGAGCAGTTCTTC. It specifies CASSQGPTGGLYNEQFF. The V call is TRBV4-1, the J call TRBJ2-1, with 7 positions matching TRBD2. The CDR3 loop spans 17 amino acids. J lost 3 bases, V lost 1 base, and 9 bases had no gene match. Germline CDR1 MGHRA, CDR2 YSYEKL.

The rearrangement uses TRBV7-9 and TRBJ2-1, with 11 bases matching TRBD2. The CDR3 has 16 amino acids. The junction had 9 bases not matched to a gene; V was cut back by 4 bases and J by 7 bases. In germline, CDR1 is SEHNR, CDR2 FQNEAQ (reference sequence). The CDR3 protein is CASSSGTSGLGNEQFF. CDR3 in DNA: TGTGCCAGCAGCTCCGGGACTAGCGGCTTGGGGAATGAGCAGTTCTTC.

This clone appeared a few times. The CDR3 DNA sequence: TGTGCCAGCAGCTTATCGATCTCCACAGATACGCAGTATTTT. Amino acid sequence: CASSLSISTDTQYF. V and J are TRBV7-9 and TRBJ2-3; D ambiguous. V was clipped by 2 bases and J by 2 bases, with 8 bases between them. This CDR3 region has 14 residues. Germline V gives CDR1 SEHNR, CDR2 FQNEAQ (reference sequence).

This clone appeared once. The chain carries TRBV2 and TRBJ1-1; perhaps TRBD1 as D (5 bases). The germline V and J ends were trimmed by 6 bases and 0 bases, with 20 bases remaining between them. Germline-derived CDR1 and CDR2 are SNHLY and FYNNEI. This CDR3 has 17 residues. The CDR3 is CASSPRGAYLMNTEAFF. The CDR3 DNA is TGTGCCAGCAGCCCTAGGGGCGCCTACCTCATGAACACTGAAGCTTTCTTT.

This chain uses TRBV28 with TRBJ1-3; D gene uncertain. Trimming cost V 7 bases and J 5 bases, with 15 bases left between them. The CDR3 length is 14 residues. Germline values: CDR1 MDHEN, CDR2 SYDVKM. The DNA of the CDR3 is TGTGCCAGCACCGCCAGCCTGAAGAGAAACACCATATATTTT. It yields the protein CASTASLKRNTIYF.

V gene TRBV6-1 combines with J gene TRBJ1-1; possible D gene TRBD1, 5 bases. With 4 bases removed from V and 4 bases from J, the gap between germline ends came to 10 bases. This CDR3 has 13 residues. Germline V gives CDR1 MNHNS, CDR2 SASEGT. CDR3 nucleotides: TGTGCCAGCAGTGTAGCGGGGCTCACTGAAGCTTTCTTT. This gives the protein CASSVAGLTEAFF.

The chain couples TRBV9 to TRBJ2-2, with 9 bases aligning to TRBD2. The CDR3 has 17 residues. V shed 0 bases, J shed 4 bases, and the junction held 7 bases outside the gene matches. Germline loops: CDR1 SGDLS, CDR2 YYNGEE. For the CDR3, the DNA is TGTGCCAGCAGCGTAGGAGGCGGGAGGGGTTCCACCGGGGAGCTGTTTTTT. As protein: CASSVGGGRGSTGELFF.

The chain uses TRBV30 and TRBJ1-6, with a possible D match to TRBD1 (5 bases). Germline CDR1 is GTSNPN and CDR2 is SVGIG (reference sequence). V was clipped by 3 bases and J by 7 bases, with 16 bases between them. The CDR3 consists of 15 residues. The CDR3 nucleotides are TGTGCCTGGAGGGATGGGACGTATGGGAATTCACCCCTCCACTTT. It yields the protein CAWRDGTYGNSPLHF.

Regarding this clone: This may stem from a read error, because a much larger clone lies one nucleotide away. The rearrangement links TRBV6-1 to TRBJ2-7; D not certain. This CDR3 contains 11 residues. The germline V gene encodes CDR1 MNHNS and CDR2 SASEGT. The V gene lost 7 bases and the J gene lost 2 bases, with 6 bases spanning the gap. CDR3 amino acids: CASTRTYEQYF. As DNA, the CDR3 is TGTGCCAGCACCCGAACCTACGAGCAGTACTTC.

This clone was seen only once. The V call is TRBV5-1, the J call TRBJ1-3; D remains ambiguous. The germline V gene encodes CDR1 SGHRS and CDR2 YFSETQ. This CDR3 has 15 residues. The V end lost 4 bases, the J end lost 0 bases, and 11 bases lay between the germline ends. The CDR3 spells CASSPGAASGNTIYF. DNA for the CDR3: TGCGCCAGCAGCCCGGGTGCAGCCTCTGGAAACACCATATATTTT.

The rearrangement links TRBV7-8 to TRBJ1-2, with a tentative D call TRBD1 (6 bases). Germline V gene data show CDR1 as SGHVS and CDR2 as FQNEAQ. The CDR3 has 16 residues. Trimming took off 2 bases at V and 4 bases at J, with 17 bases between the two ends. In nucleotides, the CDR3 is TGTGCCAGCAGCTTAAACCGCCTGGGGGACACCTATGGCTACACCTTC. This sequence encodes CASSLNRLGDTYGYTF.

CDR3 sequence: CASSLLGNDYGYTF. Here the CDR3 DNA reads TGTGCCAGCTCACTACTAGGGAACGACTATGGCTACACCTTC. This sequence joins TRBV18 and TRBJ1-2; D gene unclear. Germline V gives CDR1 KGHSH, CDR2 LQKENI. V was pared by 4 bases and J by 3 bases, with 12 bases between. The CDR3 is made up of 14 amino acids.

This chain uses TRBV30 with TRBJ1-2; possible D gene TRBD1, 5 bases. The CDR3 contains 13 residues. In germline, CDR1 is GTSNPN, CDR2 SVGIG (reference sequence). Trimming took 3 bases from V and 4 from J, leaving 12 bases between them. In DNA form, the CDR3 reads TGTGCCTGGAGGGGTATCCAGGGCTATGGCTACACCTTC. Translating gives CAWRGIQGYGYTF.

This clone was detected only a few times. This chain uses TRBV30 with TRBJ1-1, with 8 bases aligning to TRBD1. The germline gives CDR1 GTSNPN, CDR2 SVGIG (reference sequence). The V gene end was trimmed by 2 bases and the J gene end by 3 bases; junction bases not matched to a gene: 2. This CDR3 region has 13 residues. CDR3 protein: CAWSNRGDTEAFF. CDR3 nucleotide sequence: TGTGCCTGGAGTAACAGGGGGGACACTGAAGCTTTCTTT.

V and J are TRBV5-1 and TRBJ1-1, with 10 bases matching TRBD1. The CDR3 length is 16 residues. Trimming took 3 bases from V and 5 from J; bases not matched to a gene: 10. In germline, CDR1 is SGHRS, CDR2 YFSETQ. The CDR3 DNA is TGCGCCAGCAGCTACCAAGTGACAGGGGGCAGGACTGAAGCTTTCTTT. It specifies CASSYQVTGGRTEAFF.

The genes are TRBV15 and TRBJ2-1, with TRBD2 matching over 8 bases. Germline V gene lookup returns CDR1 LNHNV and CDR2 YYDKDF (reference sequence). The CDR3 has 13 amino acids. V lost 6 bases and J lost 9; bases outside the gene matches: 7. The CDR3 DNA reads TGTGCCACCAGAGCCTCGGGGGGGGGTGAGCAGTTCTTC. Encoded protein: CATRASGGGEQFF.

This sequence joins TRBV28 and TRBJ1-4; D is unclear. CDR3 length: 14 residues. CDR1 is MDHEN and CDR2 is SYDVKM in the germline V gene. Trimming cost V 2 bases and J 0 bases, with 4 bases left between them. CDR3 region: CASSLGATNEKLFF. CDR3 nucleotides: TGTGCCAGCAGTTTAGGCGCAACTAATGAAAAACTGTTTTTT.

The chain employs TRBV15 and TRBJ1-3, with D unclear. The CDR3 contains 15 residues. CDR1 is LNHNV and CDR2 is YYDKDF in the germline V gene (reference sequence). Trimming left V 1 base short and J 0 bases short, with 7 bases between. The CDR3 reads CATSRGKGSGNTIYF. The CDR3 DNA follows: TGTGCCACCAGCAGAGGGAAGGGCTCTGGAAACACCATATATTTT.

The rearrangement links TRBV6-1 to TRBJ1-4, with 7 bases aligning to TRBD1. Trimming cost V 4 bases and J 10 bases; bases outside gene matches: 12. Per the germline V gene, CDR1 is MNHNS and CDR2 is SASEGT. The CDR3 sequence is 15 residues long. The CDR3 sequence: CASSARQGRDGKLFF. The DNA for the CDR3 is TGTGCCAGCAGTGCTAGACAGGGAAGGGATGGAAAACTGTTTTTT.

The chain joins TRBV18 to TRBJ1-4, with 8 positions matching TRBD1. Trimming removed 0 bases from V and 7 bases from J; junction bases left unmatched: 16. The CDR3 spans 19 residues. The germline gives CDR1 KGHSH, CDR2 LQKENI. The CDR3 sequence is CASSPPWPDSGGRGEKLFF. CDR3 DNA: TGTGCCAGCTCACCACCGTGGCCCGATTCAGGGGGCCGGGGTGAAAAACTGTTTTTT.

The J gene is TRBJ2-7, the V gene TRBV6-5; the match to TRBD2 covers 8 bases. Germline V gene lookup returns CDR1 MNHEY and CDR2 SVGAGI. The CDR3 has 14 residues. V dropped 6 bases and J dropped 3; count of bases not matched to a gene: 7. In DNA, the CDR3 is TGTGCCAGCAGGAAAATTAGCGGGAACTACGAGCAGTACTTC. Amino acid sequence: CASRKISGNYEQYF.

This clone came up many times. This chain uses TRBV6-1 with TRBJ2-7; 7 positions agree with TRBD2. Germline V gene lookup returns CDR1 MNHNS and CDR2 SASEGT. Trimming removed 5 bases from V and 4 bases from J; junction bases left unmatched: 11. This CDR3 comprises 15 residues. The CDR3 DNA sequence: TGTGCCAGCAGTTTGACGGGAGGCGGGGAGTACGAGCAGTACTTC. This encodes CASSLTGGGEYEQYF.

The chain has TRBV6-1 and TRBJ2-7, with 9 bases that match TRBD1. Germline V gene sequence: CDR1 MNHNS, CDR2 SASEGT. The CDR3 length is 16 residues. V lost 3 bases and J lost 4; bases outside the gene matches: 10. The CDR3 DNA reads TGTGCCAGCAGTGACGTTGGAACAGGGGGCCTATACGAGCAGTACTTC. The encoded protein is CASSDVGTGGLYEQYF.